These T cell receptor beta chains were read from a single sample in a study of beta chain features in type 1 diabetes. This table comes from immunoSEQ multiplex PCR, and its TCRdb copy is limited to in-frame clones, with some not included. The data hold under 850,000 clones, with around an eighth observed a single time. What was sequenced was naive CD4+ T cells from blood. The receptors stem from a young man with type 1 diabetes. Both conserved end residues are part of each CDR3. A D gene is named only where the DNA matches it firmly. Only part of the rows carry a size: once, few, many, or a class if the clone is expanded.

j_call | d_call | v_call | clone_size | cdr3_nt | cdr3_aa
TRBJ1-6 | TRBD1 | TRBV30 | few | TGTGCCTGGAGTCCCCGCCCAGCAGGGGGCAATTCACCCCTCCACTTT | CAWSPRPAGGNSPLHF
TRBJ2-2 | NA | TRBV10-1 | NA | TGCGCCAGCACAAGCCAGCTAAACACCGGGGAGCTGTTTTTT | CASTSQLNTGELFF
TRBJ2-3 | TRBD1 | TRBV10-1 | NA | TGCGCCAGCAGTGAGGGGACAGGAGTTACAGATACGCAGTATTTT | CASSEGTGVTDTQYF
TRBJ1-2 | TRBD1 | TRBV29-1 | NA | TGCAGCGGGATGGACAGGGTCCAAGGAGGCTACACCTTC | CSGMDRVQGGYTF
TRBJ2-2 | NA | TRBV2 | few | TGTGCCAGCAGTGACCCCCGCCTAGCCGGGGAGCTGTTTTTT | CASSDPRLAGELFF
TRBJ1-2 | NA | TRBV27 | few | TGTGCCAGCAGTTTCCTGAATGGAGATGGCTACACCTTC | CASSFLNGDGYTF
TRBJ1-1 | NA | TRBV30 | NA | TGTGCCTGGAGTGTTGGGGTCCCGAACACTGAAGCTTTCTTT | CAWSVGVPNTEAFF
TRBJ2-1 | NA | TRBV11-3 | few | TGTGCCAGCAGCTTAGATTGGAGCATTGAGCAGTTCTTC | CASSLDWSIEQFF
TRBJ2-7 | TRBD1 | TRBV11-1 | few | TGTGCCAGCAGCTCCATGACAGGGTCCTACGAGCAGTACTTC | CASSSMTGSYEQYF
TRBJ1-2 | NA | TRBV6-6 | NA | TGTGCCAGCAGTTACTATGGGACGGAGTATGGCTACACCTTC | CASSYYGTEYGYTF
TRBJ2-7 | NA | TRBV5-6 | NA | TGTGCCAGCAGCTTGGAGGACGGGGGTTACGAGCAGTACTTC | CASSLEDGGYEQYF
TRBJ2-5 | NA | TRBV5-1 | few | TGCGCCAGCAGCACCCGCTATACTCAGGGGCCCGAGACCCAGTACTTC | CASSTRYTQGPETQYF
TRBJ2-7 | TRBD2 | TRBV4-1 | NA | TGCGCCAGCAGCCTGGATAGCGGGGGGCTCTCCTACGAGCAGTACTTC | CASSLDSGGLSYEQYF
TRBJ1-2 | NA | TRBV28 | NA | TGTGCCAGCAGTAGTCCTGACCAAGGCCCTTTTGGCTACACCTTC | CASSSPDQGPFGYTF
TRBJ2-2 | NA | TRBV7-9 | few | TGTGCCAGCAGCTTAGGTGGCTACGACACCGGGGAGCTGTTTTTT | CASSLGGYDTGELFF
TRBJ2-5 | TRBD1 | TRBV6-1 | NA | TGTGCCAGCTTCACCGGGACAGGGGGCCAGACCCAGTACTTC | CASFTGTGGQTQYF
TRBJ2-2 | TRBD1 | TRBV9 | NA | TGTGCCAGCAGCCTCGGGACAGTGAACACCGGGGAGCTGTTTTTT | CASSLGTVNTGELFF
TRBJ2-3 | TRBD2 | TRBV10-3 | few | TGTGCCATCAGTGAGCAGGATCTAGCGGGGGGGCCAACGCAGTATTTT | CAISEQDLAGGPTQYF
TRBJ2-1 | TRBD1 | TRBV19 | few | TGTGCCACCAACAGGGACAGCGGAGGCAATGAGCAGTTCTTC | CATNRDSGGNEQFF
TRBJ1-5 | NA | TRBV4-1 | few | TGCGCCAGCAGCCAAGGCCCAGTCCCCTTTAATCAGCCCCAGCATTTT | CASSQGPVPFNQPQHF
TRBJ1-2 | NA | TRBV7-9 | few | TGTGCCAGCAGCTATGGGTCCTATGGCTACACCTTC | CASSYGSYGYTF
TRBJ1-3 | NA | TRBV4-2 | NA | TGTGCCAGCAGCCAAGGGTCTTACGGAAACACCATATATTTT | CASSQGSYGNTIYF
TRBJ2-4 | NA | TRBV5-4 | few | TGTGCCAGCAGCCATCAGGGGGGCTTAAACATTCAGTACTTC | CASSHQGGLNIQYF
TRBJ2-1 | NA | TRBV7-6 | few | TGTGCCAGCAGCTCTTACCAATTGACAGGCCGCGAGCAGTTCTTC | CASSSYQLTGREQFF
TRBJ2-3 | TRBD2 | TRBV14 | NA | TGTGCCAGCAGGGCTAGCGGGAATACAGATACGCAGTATTTT | CASRASGNTDTQYF
TRBJ2-5 | NA | TRBV5-6 | few | TGTGCCAGCAGCGTTGGGGGAATCCAGTACTTC | CASSVGGIQYF
TRBJ1-6 | NA | TRBV2 | NA | TGTGCCAGCAGGGGTCAAACCTATAATTCACCCCTCCACTTT | CASRGQTYNSPLHF
TRBJ2-1 | NA | TRBV27 | NA | TGTGCCAGCAACCAGGGGATTGGCAATGAGCAGTTCTTC | CASNQGIGNEQFF
TRBJ2-5 | TRBD2 | TRBV2 | NA | TGTGCCAGCAGCCCACCTAGCGGGGCGGAGACCCAGTACTTC | CASSPPSGAETQYF
TRBJ2-6 | TRBD1 | TRBV18 | NA | TGTGCCAGCTCACCTGGCGCAGGGGGCACCTCTGGGGCCAACGTCCTGACTTTC | CASSPGAGGTSGANVLTF
TRBJ2-5 | NA | TRBV11-1 | few | TGTGCCAGCAGCTCGGGACACGTATTCCAAGAGACCCAGTACTTC | CASSSGHVFQETQYF
TRBJ2-5 | NA | TRBV5-1 | NA | TGCGCCAGCAGCTTGAGTAGGGGCCAAGAGACCCAGTACTTC | CASSLSRGQETQYF
TRBJ2-6 | NA | TRBV21-1 | few | TGTGCCAGCAGCAAGGGGCTTTCGGGGCGCGGGGCCAACGTCCTGACTTTC | CASSKGLSGRGANVLTF
TRBJ2-7 | NA | TRBV12-5 | few | TGTGCTAGTGGTTCCGGGGACCGCGAGCAGTACTTC | CASGSGDREQYF
TRBJ2-5 | NA | TRBV28 | NA | TGTGCCAGCAGTATGCGGCAAGAGACCCAGTACTTC | CASSMRQETQYF
TRBJ2-7 | NA | TRBV28 | NA | TGTGCCAGCAGTACCGCGACTGAATACGAGCAGTACTTC | CASSTATEYEQYF
TRBJ1-6 | NA | TRBV29-1 | few | TGCAGCGTTCGGGCCGACTATAATTCACCCCTCCACTTT | CSVRADYNSPLHF
TRBJ2-3 | TRBD1 | TRBV30 | few | TGTGCCTGGAGTCCGGGACAGCCCACAGATACGCAGTATTTT | CAWSPGQPTDTQYF
TRBJ1-2 | NA | TRBV29-1 | few | TGCAGCGTTGTTTTAGGATATGGCTACACCTTC | CSVVLGYGYTF
TRBJ1-2 | NA | TRBV7-2 | NA | TGTGCCAGCAGCTTAGCAAACTATGGCTACACCTTC | CASSLANYGYTF
TRBJ1-1 | NA | TRBV11-2 | NA | TGTGCCAGCAGCCAAGGGGAAAACACTGAAGCTTTCTTT | CASSQGENTEAFF
TRBJ2-7 | NA | TRBV27 | few | TGTGCCAGCAGTTTATGGTCCGGGCACTACGAGCAGTACTTC | CASSLWSGHYEQYF
TRBJ2-6 | TRBD1 | TRBV9 | few | TGTGCCAGCAGCGCCCGGGACAGTATTCCTGGGGCCAACGTCCTGACTTTC | CASSARDSIPGANVLTF
TRBJ2-4 | TRBD1 | TRBV10-2 | NA | TGCGCCAGCAGTGACGGACAGGGGAAGGCCAAAAACATTCAGTACTTC | CASSDGQGKAKNIQYF
TRBJ2-3 | NA | TRBV10-3 | few | TGTGCCATCAGTGAGTCAGGTCAATCAACAGATACGCAGTATTTT | CAISESGQSTDTQYF